This T cell receptor (beta chain) was sequenced during a study of OX40 agonist ivuxolimab in advanced cancers. At the level of the study: Ivuxolimab doses were 0.01, 0.1, 0.3, 1.5, 3 or 10 mg/kg every 2 weeks. Each dose-escalation patient presented with hepatocellular carcinoma, melanoma, renal cell or head and neck cancer.

The CDR3 length is 11 residues. From germline, CDR1 is DFQATT and CDR2 SNEGSKA (reference sequence). V was clipped by 2 bases and J by 2 bases, with 4 bases between them. Produced via immunoSEQ multiplex PCR; TCRdb's table is partial and in-frame only. The sample yields around 100,000 clones, around 93% seen once. The clonotype originates from an adult with an advanced solid tumor such as melanoma, head and neck, liver or kidney cancer. V is TRBV20-1 and J is TRBJ2-7, with no clear D. The sample was CD4+ or CD8+ T cells sorted from blood, taken in a trial of the OX40 agonist ivuxolimab. This CDR3 is CSARYTYEQYF. For the CDR3, the DNA is TGCAGTGCTAGATATACCTACGAGCAGTACTTC.